The source of this TCR beta chain is a study of blood T cells in healthy people across ages. V shed 0 bases, J shed 0 bases, and the junction held 8 bases outside the gene matches. The CDR3 totals 18 residues. CDR1 is LNHNV, CDR2 YYDKDF, per germline (reference sequence). This clonotype was counted only a few times. Alongside a J-beta primer mix, a sample-barcoded 5' primer served in a second PCR lasting about 7 to 11 cycles. All cDNA molecules were each tagged by a template-switch adaptor with 12 random nucleotides. Each sample yielded at least 3 million CDR3-containing paired-end reads. TCRdb itself ran the 5' RACE reads through MiXCR, one entry per CDR3 protein. In the table there are about 830,000 distinct CDR3 sequences, more than 45% of which are singletons.

The J gene is TRBJ2-1, the V gene TRBV15, with TRBD1 matching over 7 bases. The sample taken for sequencing was blood. The sequence was collected from a man aged 30-40 years in good health. This chain's CDR3 is CATSRERGGLSSYNEQFF. The CDR3 DNA follows: TGTGCCACCAGCAGAGAAAGAGGGGGCCTCAGCTCCTACAATGAGCAGTTCTTC.